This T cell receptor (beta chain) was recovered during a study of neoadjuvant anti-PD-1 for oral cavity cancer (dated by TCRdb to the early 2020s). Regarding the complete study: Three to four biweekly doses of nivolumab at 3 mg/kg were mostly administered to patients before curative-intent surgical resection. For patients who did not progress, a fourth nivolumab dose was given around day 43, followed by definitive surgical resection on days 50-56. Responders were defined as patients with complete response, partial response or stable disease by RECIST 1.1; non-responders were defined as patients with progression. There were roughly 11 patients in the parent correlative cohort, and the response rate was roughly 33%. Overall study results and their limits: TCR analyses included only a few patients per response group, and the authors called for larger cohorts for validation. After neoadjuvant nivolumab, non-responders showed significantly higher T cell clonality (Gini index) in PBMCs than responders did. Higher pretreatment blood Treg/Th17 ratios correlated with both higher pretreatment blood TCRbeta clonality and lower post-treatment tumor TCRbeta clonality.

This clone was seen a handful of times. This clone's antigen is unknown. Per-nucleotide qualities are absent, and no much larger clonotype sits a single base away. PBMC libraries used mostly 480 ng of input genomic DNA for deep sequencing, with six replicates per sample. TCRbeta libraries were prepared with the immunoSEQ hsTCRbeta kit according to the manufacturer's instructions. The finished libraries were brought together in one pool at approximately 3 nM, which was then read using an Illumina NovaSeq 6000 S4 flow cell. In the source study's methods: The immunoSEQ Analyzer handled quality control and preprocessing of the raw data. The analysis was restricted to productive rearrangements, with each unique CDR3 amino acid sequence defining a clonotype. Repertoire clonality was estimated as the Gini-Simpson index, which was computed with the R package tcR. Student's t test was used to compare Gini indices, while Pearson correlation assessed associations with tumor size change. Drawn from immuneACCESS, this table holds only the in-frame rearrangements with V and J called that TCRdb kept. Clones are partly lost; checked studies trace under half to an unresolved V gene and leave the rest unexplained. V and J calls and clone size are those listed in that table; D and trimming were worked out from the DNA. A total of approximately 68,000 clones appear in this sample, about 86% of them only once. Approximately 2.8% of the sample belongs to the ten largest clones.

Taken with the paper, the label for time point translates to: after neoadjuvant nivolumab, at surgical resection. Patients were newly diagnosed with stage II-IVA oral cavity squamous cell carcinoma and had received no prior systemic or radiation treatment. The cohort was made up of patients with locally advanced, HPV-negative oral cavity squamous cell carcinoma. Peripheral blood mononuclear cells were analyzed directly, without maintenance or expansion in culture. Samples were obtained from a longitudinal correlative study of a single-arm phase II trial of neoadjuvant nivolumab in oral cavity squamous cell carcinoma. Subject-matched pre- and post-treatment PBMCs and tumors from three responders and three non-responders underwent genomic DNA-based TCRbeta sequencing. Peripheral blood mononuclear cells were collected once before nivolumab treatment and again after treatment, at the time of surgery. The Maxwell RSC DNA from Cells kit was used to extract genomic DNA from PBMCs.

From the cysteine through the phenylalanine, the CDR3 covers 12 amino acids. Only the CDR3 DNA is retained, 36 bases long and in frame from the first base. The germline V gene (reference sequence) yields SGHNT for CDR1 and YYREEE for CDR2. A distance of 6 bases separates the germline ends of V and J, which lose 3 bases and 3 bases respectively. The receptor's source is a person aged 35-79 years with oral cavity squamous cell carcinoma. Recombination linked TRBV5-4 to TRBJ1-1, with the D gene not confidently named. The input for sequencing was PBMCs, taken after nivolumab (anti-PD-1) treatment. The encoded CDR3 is CASSSPDTEAFF. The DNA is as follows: TGTGCCAGCAGCTCACCGGACACTGAAGCTTTCTTT.